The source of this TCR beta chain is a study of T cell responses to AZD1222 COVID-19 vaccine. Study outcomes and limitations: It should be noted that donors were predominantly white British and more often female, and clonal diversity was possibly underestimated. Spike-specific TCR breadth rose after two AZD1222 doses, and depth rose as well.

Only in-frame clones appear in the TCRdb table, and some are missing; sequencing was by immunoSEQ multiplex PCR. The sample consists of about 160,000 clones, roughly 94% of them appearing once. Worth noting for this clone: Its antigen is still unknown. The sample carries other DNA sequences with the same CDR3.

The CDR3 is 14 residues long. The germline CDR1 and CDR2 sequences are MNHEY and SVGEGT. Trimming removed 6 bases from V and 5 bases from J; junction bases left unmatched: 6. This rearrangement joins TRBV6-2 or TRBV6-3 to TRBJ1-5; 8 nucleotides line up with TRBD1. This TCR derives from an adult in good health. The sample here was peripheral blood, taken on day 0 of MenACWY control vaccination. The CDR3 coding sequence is TGTGCCAGCAGGCCTACAGGGGGTGATCAGCCCCAGCATTTT. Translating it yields CASRPTGGDQPQHF.